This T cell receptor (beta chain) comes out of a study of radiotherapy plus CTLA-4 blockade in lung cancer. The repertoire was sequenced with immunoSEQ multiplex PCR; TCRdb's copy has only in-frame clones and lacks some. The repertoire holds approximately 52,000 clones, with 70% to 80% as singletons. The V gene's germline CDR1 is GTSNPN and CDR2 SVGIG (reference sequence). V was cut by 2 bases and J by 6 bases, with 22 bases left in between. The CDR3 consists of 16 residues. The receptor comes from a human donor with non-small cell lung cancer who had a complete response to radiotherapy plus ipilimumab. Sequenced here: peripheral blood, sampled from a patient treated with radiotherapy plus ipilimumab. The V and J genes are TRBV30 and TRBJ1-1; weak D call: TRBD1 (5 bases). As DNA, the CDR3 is TGTGCCTGGAGTATACGGATAGGGGCCCTTGGCGCTGAAGCTTTCTTT. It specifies CAWSIRIGALGAEAFF.